This TCR beta chain is from a study of blood T cell repertoires in COVID-19. Turning to the study itself: Acute and convalescent COVID-19 samples came from the United States, Italy and Spain. T cells, B-cell-depleted T cells, or PBMCs supplied cDNA or gDNA.

The CDR3 is 11 amino acids. Trimming removed 7 bases from V and 14 bases from J, with 17 bases in between. Only one count was recorded for this clone. Per the original methods: Nucleated cell number was recorded as an estimate derived from reference gene primer amplification. Sequencing used immunoSEQ multiplex PCR; TCRdb keeps in-frame clones, though not all of them. Clonal size and the V and J genes are those of that table, whereas D and trimming came from the DNA. The table records roughly 50,000 clones, 86% of them present only once. The TCR was taken from a woman aged 80 or older with acute or convalescent COVID-19. The sequenced material came from peripheral blood. V and J are TRBV12-3 or TRBV12-4 and TRBJ1-1; no definite D call. The CDR3 DNA sequence: TGTGCCAGCACGACAATAGGAGGTTTCTTCTTT. This codes for CASTTIGGFFF.